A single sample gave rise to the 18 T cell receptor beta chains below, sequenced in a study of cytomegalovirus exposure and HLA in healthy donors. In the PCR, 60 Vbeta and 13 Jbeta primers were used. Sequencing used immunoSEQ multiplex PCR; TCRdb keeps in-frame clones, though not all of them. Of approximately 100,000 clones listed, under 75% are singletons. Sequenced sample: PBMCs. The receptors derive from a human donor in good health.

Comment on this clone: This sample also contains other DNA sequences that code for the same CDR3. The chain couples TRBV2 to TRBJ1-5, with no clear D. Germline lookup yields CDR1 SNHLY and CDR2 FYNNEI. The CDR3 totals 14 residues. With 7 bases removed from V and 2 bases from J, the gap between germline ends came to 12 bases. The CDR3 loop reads CASTREEGNQPQHF. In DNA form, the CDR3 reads TGTGCCAGCACCCGCGAGGAGGGCAATCAGCCCCAGCATTTT.

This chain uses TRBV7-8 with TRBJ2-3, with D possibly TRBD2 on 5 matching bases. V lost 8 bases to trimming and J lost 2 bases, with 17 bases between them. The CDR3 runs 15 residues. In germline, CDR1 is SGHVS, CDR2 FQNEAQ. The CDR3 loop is CASSSSASSTDTQYF. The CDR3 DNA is TGTGCCAGCTCGAGTAGCGCTAGTTCCACAGATACGCAGTATTTT.

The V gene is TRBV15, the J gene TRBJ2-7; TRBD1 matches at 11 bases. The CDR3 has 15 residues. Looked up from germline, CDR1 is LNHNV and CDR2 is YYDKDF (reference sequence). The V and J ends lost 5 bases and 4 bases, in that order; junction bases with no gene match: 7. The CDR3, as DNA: TGTGCCACCAGCGAAGGACAGGGGGCGTCTTACGAGCAGTACTTC. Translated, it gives CATSEGQGASYEQYF.

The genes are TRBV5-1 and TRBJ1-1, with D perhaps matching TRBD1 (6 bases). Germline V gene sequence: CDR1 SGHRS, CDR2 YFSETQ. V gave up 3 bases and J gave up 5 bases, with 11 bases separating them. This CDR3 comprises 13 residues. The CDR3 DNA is TGCGCCAGCAGCTCCATGGACAGAACTGAAGCTTTCTTT. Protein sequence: CASSSMDRTEAFF.

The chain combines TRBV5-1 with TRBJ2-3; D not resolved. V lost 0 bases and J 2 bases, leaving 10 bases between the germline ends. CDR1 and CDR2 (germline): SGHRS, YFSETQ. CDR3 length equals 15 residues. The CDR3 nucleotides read TGCGCCAGCAGCTTGGAATCGGTATACACAGATACGCAGTATTTT. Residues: CASSLESVYTDTQYF. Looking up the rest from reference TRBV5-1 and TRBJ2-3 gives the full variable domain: KAGVTQTPRYLIKTRGQQVTLSCSPISGHRSVSWYQQTPGQGLQFLFEYFSETQRNKGNFPGRFSGRQFSNSRSEMNVSTLELGDSALYLCASSLESVYTDTQYFGPGTRLTVL.

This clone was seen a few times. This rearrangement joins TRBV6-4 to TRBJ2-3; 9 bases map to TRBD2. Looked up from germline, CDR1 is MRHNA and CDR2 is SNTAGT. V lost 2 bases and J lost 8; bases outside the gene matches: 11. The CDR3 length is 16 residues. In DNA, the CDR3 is TGTGCCAGCAGTGACCTCTCGCGGGGGGGCCCTGGTACGCAGTATTTT. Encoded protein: CASSDLSRGGPGTQYF.

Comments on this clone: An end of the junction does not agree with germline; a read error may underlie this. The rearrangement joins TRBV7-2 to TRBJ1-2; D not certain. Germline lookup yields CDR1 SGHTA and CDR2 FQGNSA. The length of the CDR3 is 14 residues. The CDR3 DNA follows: TGTGTCAGCAGCTTAGTGACAAGTAACTATGGCTACACCTTC. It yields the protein CVSSLVTSNYGYTF.

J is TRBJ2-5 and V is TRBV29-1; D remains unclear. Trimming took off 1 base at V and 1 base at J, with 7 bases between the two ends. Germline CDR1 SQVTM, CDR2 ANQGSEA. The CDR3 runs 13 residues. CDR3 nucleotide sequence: TGCAGCGTTGAAGCCACATTCCAAGAGACCCAGTACTTC. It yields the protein CSVEATFQETQYF.

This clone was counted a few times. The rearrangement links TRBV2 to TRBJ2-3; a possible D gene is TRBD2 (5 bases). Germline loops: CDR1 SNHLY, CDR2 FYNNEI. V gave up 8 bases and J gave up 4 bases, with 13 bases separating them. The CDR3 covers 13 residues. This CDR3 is CASGAAGADTQYF. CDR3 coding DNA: TGTGCCAGCGGCGCCGCGGGCGCAGATACGCAGTATTTT.

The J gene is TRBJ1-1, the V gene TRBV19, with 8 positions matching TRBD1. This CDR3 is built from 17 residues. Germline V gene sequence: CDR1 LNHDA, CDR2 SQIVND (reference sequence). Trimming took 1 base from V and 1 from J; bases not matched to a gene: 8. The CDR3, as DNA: TGTGCCAGTAGTATAGGCGATACAGGGGGATGGAACACTGAAGCTTTCTTT. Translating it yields CASSIGDTGGWNTEAFF. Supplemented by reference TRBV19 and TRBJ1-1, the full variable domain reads DGGITQSPKYLFRKEGQNVTLSCEQNLNHDAMYWYRQDPGQGLRLIYYSQIVNDFQKGDIAEGYSVSREKKESFPLTVTSAQKNPTAFYLCASSIGDTGGWNTEAFFGQGTRLTVV.

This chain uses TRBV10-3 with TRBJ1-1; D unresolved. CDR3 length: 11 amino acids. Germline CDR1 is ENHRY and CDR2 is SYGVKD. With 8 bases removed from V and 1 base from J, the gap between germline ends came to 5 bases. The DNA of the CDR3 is TGTGCCATCCGGGAGAACACTGAAGCTTTCTTT. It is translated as CAIRENTEAFF.

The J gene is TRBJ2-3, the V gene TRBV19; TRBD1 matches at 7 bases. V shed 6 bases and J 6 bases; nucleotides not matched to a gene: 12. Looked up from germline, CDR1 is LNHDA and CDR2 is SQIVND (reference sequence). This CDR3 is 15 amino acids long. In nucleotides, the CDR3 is TGTGCCAGTAGGACGTGGGACAGCAGATCCGATACGCAGTATTTT. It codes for CASRTWDSRSDTQYF.

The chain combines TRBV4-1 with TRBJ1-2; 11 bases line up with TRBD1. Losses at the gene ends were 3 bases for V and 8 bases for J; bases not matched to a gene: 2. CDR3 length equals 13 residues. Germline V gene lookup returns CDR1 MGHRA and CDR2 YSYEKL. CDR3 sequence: CASSQGTGGGYTF. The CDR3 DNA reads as TGCGCCAGCAGCCAGGGGACAGGGGGAGGCTACACCTTC.

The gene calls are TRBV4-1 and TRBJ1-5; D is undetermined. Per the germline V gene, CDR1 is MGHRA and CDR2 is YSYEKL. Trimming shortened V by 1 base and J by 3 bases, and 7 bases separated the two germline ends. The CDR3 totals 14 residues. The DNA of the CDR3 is TGCGCCAGCAGCCAAGTCTCAGTCAATCAGCCCCAGCATTTT. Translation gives CASSQVSVNQPQHF.

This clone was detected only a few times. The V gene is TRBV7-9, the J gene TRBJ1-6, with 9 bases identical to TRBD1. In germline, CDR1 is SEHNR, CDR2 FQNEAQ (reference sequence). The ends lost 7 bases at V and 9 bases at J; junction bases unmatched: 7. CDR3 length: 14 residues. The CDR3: CASTPGTGTSPLHF. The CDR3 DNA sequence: TGTGCCAGCACCCCCGGGACAGGGACTTCACCCCTCCACTTT.

The CDR3 DNA reads as TGCGCCAGCAGCGAACGGACAGGGAATGAAAAACTGTTTTTT. Its protein product is CASSERTGNEKLFF. This chain links TRBV5-1 with TRBJ1-4, with 8 bases matching TRBD1. This CDR3 region has 14 residues. Germline CDR1 is SGHRS and CDR2 is YFSETQ. Trimming at V came to 4 bases and at J to 5 bases, leaving 4 bases not matched to a gene.

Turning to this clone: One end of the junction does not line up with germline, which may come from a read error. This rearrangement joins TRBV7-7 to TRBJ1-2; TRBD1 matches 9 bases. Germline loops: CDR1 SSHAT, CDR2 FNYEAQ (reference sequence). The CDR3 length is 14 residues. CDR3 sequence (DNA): TGTGCTAGCAGCCCGCAACAGGGGGCTCGGGGCTACACCTTC. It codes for CASSPQQGARGYTF.

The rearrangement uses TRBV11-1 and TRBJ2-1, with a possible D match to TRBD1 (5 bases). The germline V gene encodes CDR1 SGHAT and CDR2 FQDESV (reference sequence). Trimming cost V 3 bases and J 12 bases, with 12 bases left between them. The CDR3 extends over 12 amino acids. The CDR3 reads CASSLQGWRQFF. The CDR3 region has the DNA TGTGCCAGCAGCTTGCAGGGTTGGCGGCAGTTCTTC.